Listed below are T cell receptor beta chains from one sample, sequenced in a study of blood T cells in healthy people across ages. Each CDR3 protein gets one entry after TCRdb re-called the 5' RACE reads with MiXCR. The sample consists of about 1.4 million distinct CDR3 sequences, approximately 60% of them appearing once. The specimen sequenced was blood. The receptors originated from a man between 18 and 29 years old in good health. Each CDR3 is given with its conserved first and last residue. The D gene is left open where the match is weak. The size of a clone is reported for some rows only, either as once, few or many, or as a class for expanded clones.

TRBJ2-7	few	TRBD2	TRBV4-1	CASSPSGSPGGSYEQYF	TGCGCCAGCAGCCCCAGCGGGAGTCCTGGCGGCTCCTACGAGCAGTACTTC
TRBJ1-6	-	-	TRBV15	CATSTGGIRDSPLHF	TGTGCCACCAGCACCGGAGGAATCCGGGATTCACCCCTCCACTTT
TRBJ2-7	few	TRBD2	TRBV3-1	CASSQGLAGARYEQYF	TGTGCCAGCAGCCAAGGATTAGCGGGGGCGCGATACGAGCAGTACTTC
TRBJ2-3	-	-	TRBV10-3	CAIRWDTSTDTQYF	TGTGCCATCAGATGGGACACCAGCACAGATACGCAGTATTTT
TRBJ2-7	-	TRBD2	TRBV5-6	CAGSPGGLSYEQYF	TGTGCCGGCAGCCCGGGGGGTCTTAGCTACGAGCAGTACTTC
TRBJ1-2	few	TRBD1	TRBV4-1	CASSQEARTGFFGYTF	TGCGCCAGCAGCCAAGAAGCCCGGACAGGGTTCTTTGGCTACACCTTC
TRBJ2-2	-	-	TRBV6-6	CASSYIRTRGTGELFF	TGTGCCAGCAGTTACATCCGGACTCGAGGCACCGGGGAGCTGTTTTTT
TRBJ1-2	-	-	TRBV2	CASPDVGGYGYTF	TGTGCCAGCCCCGACGTGGGGGGCTATGGCTACACCTTC
TRBJ1-6	few	TRBD1	TRBV5-4	CASSLAGTAYNSPLHF	TGTGCCAGCAGCTTGGCTGGGACAGCCTATAATTCACCCCTCCACTTT
TRBJ2-2	-	-	TRBV7-9	CASSLGAGSGELFF	TGTGCCAGCAGCTTAGGAGCCGGATCCGGGGAGCTGTTTTTT
TRBJ1-5	-	-	TRBV7-8	CASSLTGVNNQPQHF	TGTGCCAGCAGCTTAACAGGAGTTAACAATCAGCCCCAGCATTTT
TRBJ2-3	-	TRBD1	TRBV5-1	CASSGQGALTDTQYF	TGCGCCAGCAGCGGACAGGGGGCGCTAACAGATACGCAGTATTTT
TRBJ1-2	-	-	TRBV25-1	CASSESGGSPNYGYTF	TGTGCCAGCAGTGAATCAGGAGGCAGCCCGAACTATGGCTACACCTTC
TRBJ2-2	-	TRBD1	TRBV10-3	CAISLNDRVDTGELFF	TGTGCCATCAGTCTAAATGACAGGGTCGACACCGGGGAGCTGTTTTTT
TRBJ2-1	once	-	TRBV20-1	CSARGTRDGISYNEQFF	TGCAGTGCTAGAGGTACCAGGGACGGGATCTCCTACAATGAGCAGTTCTTC
TRBJ1-1	-	-	TRBV7-9	CASSSARGGGTEAFF	TGTGCCAGCAGCTCTGCCAGGGGAGGAGGTACTGAAGCTTTCTTT
TRBJ1-2	-	-	TRBV27	CASKVNAWPDYGYTF	TGTGCCAGCAAAGTCAATGCGTGGCCCGACTATGGCTACACCTTC
TRBJ1-5	-	-	TRBV6-1	CASSEAGVTDSNQPQHF	TGTGCCAGCAGTGAAGCGGGGGTAACTGATAGCAATCAGCCCCAGCATTTT
TRBJ2-5	-	-	TRBV7-9	CASSPLPGPTAREWRETQYF	TGTGCCAGCAGCCCGCTACCAGGGCCCACCGCCCGGGAATGGAGGGAGACCCAGTACTTC
TRBJ2-1	-	TRBD2	TRBV7-2	CASSLVAGVIYNEQVF	TGTGCCAGCAGCTTAGTCGCGGGAGTGATCTACAATGAGCAGGTCTTC
TRBJ1-2	once	-	TRBV12-3/TRBV12-4	CASTHSRDGYTF	TGTGCCAGCACCCATAGCAGGGATGGCTACACCTTC
TRBJ2-7	once	-	TRBV12-3/TRBV12-4	CASSLLLNYEQYF	TGTGCCAGCAGTTTACTTCTCAACTACGAGCAGTACTTC
TRBJ2-7	-	-	TRBV12-3/TRBV12-4	CASSGGAGHEQYF	TGTGCCAGCAGTGGTGGTGCGGGGCACGAGCAGTACTTC
TRBJ2-7	-	-	TRBV7-9	CASSSQGGAGNEQYF	TGTGCCAGCAGCTCACAGGGGGGAGCGGGAAACGAGCAGTACTTC
TRBJ2-3	-	-	TRBV5-1	CASPREEGDTQYF	TGCGCCAGCCCCCGCGAGGAAGGGGATACGCAGTATTTT
TRBJ2-3	few	-	TRBV27	CASSLFPDRGRADTQYF	TGTGCCAGCAGTTTATTCCCAGATAGGGGAAGGGCAGATACGCAGTATTTT
TRBJ2-5	few	TRBD1	TRBV27	CASSSSTGAETQYF	TGTGCCAGCAGCAGTTCAACAGGGGCCGAGACCCAGTACTTC
TRBJ1-4	-	TRBD1	TRBV4-1	CASSHTLQSGTENEKLFF	TGCGCCAGCAGCCACACCTTGCAATCCGGGACAGAGAATGAAAAACTGTTTTTT
TRBJ2-6	once	-	TRBV6-2/TRBV6-3	CASSIRQGGSGANVLTF	TGTGCCAGCTCCATCCGACAGGGAGGGTCTGGGGCCAACGTCCTGACTTTC
TRBJ2-7	once	TRBD1	TRBV4-2	CASREGQGGYEQYF	TGTGCCAGCCGTGAGGGACAGGGGGGCTACGAGCAGTACTTC
TRBJ1-2	-	TRBD1	TRBV3-1	CASSQIQGVDYGYTF	TGTGCCAGCAGCCAAATCCAGGGGGTCGACTATGGCTACACCTTC
TRBJ2-7	-	-	TRBV6-5	CASRRFVRDEQYF	TGTGCCAGTCGGCGTTTCGTTCGCGACGAGCAGTACTTC
TRBJ1-2	few	-	TRBV29-1	CSVEDLGIRGVGGYTF	TGCAGCGTTGAAGATCTGGGGATTAGAGGAGTGGGTGGCTACACCTTC
TRBJ2-2	few	TRBD1	TRBV7-2	CASRGQGNPGELFF	TGTGCCAGCAGAGGACAGGGGAATCCCGGGGAGCTGTTTTTT
TRBJ1-1	-	-	TRBV20-1	CSAVRSDQAFF	TGCAGTGCTGTTAGATCAGACCAAGCTTTCTTT